This T cell receptor beta chain was documented in a study of T cells after yellow fever vaccination. As for the study in general: Fractions containing few cells were prepared with SMART-Seq v4 Ultra Low Input.

Germline-derived CDR1 and CDR2 are SEHNR and FQNEAQ (reference sequence). The CDR3 is made up of 15 amino acids. V was pared by 1 base and J by 3 bases, with 4 bases of the junction left unmatched. Each CDR3 protein gets one entry after TCRdb re-called the 5' RACE reads with MiXCR. The sample contains 200,000 to 300,000 distinct CDR3 sequences, roughly 3.7% of which appear only once. The V call is TRBV7-9, the J call TRBJ1-1; 8 positions agree with TRBD1. The material was PBMCs, obtained 15 days after the yellow fever booster vaccination. This clonotype was sampled from a man aged 18 to 29 who received the YFV17D yellow fever vaccine. The CDR3 region has the DNA TGTGCCAGCAGCTTAGTTCCAGGGGGCTACACTGAAGCTTTCTTT. It translates to CASSLVPGGYTEAFF.